The entry below describes one T cell receptor (beta chain). Its antigen is not identified. This specimen comes from a study of T cell responses to AZD1222 COVID-19 vaccine. Overall study findings and caveats: The span of vaccine-associated CD4 TCRs extended across spike, with dominance at 160-218 and 743-854. Seropositivity was recorded at baseline in only five to seven AZD1222 recipients. Scientists sampled the repertoires only once the peak T cell response had passed. Clonal diversity was possibly underestimated, and white British individuals and females predominated among donors.

Profiling relied on immunoSEQ multiplex PCR, and the TCRdb table lists in-frame clones only, not all of them. The sample carries 150,000 to 200,000 clones, around 86% recorded once. Looked up from germline, CDR1 is SGHDT and CDR2 is YYEEEE. Trimming took off 0 bases at V and 0 bases at J, with 4 bases between the two ends. The CDR3 consists of 14 residues. This specimen was peripheral blood, taken on day 0 of MenACWY control vaccination. This chain links TRBV5-6 with TRBJ2-1; no definite D call. This receptor was obtained from an adult in good health. This chain's CDR3 is CASSLESSYNEQFF. The CDR3 DNA sequence: TGTGCCAGCAGCTTGGAGAGCTCCTACAATGAGCAGTTCTTC.